This T cell receptor beta chain was identified in a study of response to subunit inactivated influenza vaccine. A word on this clonotype: What it recognizes is unknown.

TCRdb re-called the RT-PCR reads through MiXCR, storing one row per CDR3 protein. The repertoire has 530,000 or so distinct CDR3 sequences, approximately 10% of them found once; the top ten carry about 10%. The CDR3 runs 14 residues. Germline values: CDR1 SEHNR, CDR2 FQNEAQ (reference sequence). V shed 3 bases and J shed 0 bases, with 9 bases lying between them. Study observations and caveats: The study's authors posited that every seasonal influenza vaccination enlists few new T cells.

The sequenced sample was PBMCs from blood, obtained on the day of vaccination. The TCR comes from a man aged 50 to 60 who received an inactivated influenza vaccine. This chain connects TRBV7-9 to TRBJ2-7, with D possibly being TRBD1 (6 bases). The CDR3 DNA reads as TGTGCCAGCAGCTTTTCAGGGGCCTCCTACGAGCAGTACTTC. Its protein is CASSFSGASYEQYF.